This T cell receptor beta chain originates from a study of Graves' ophthalmopathy and Graves' hyperthyroidism. General study results and limits: The blood repertoire also included most expanded thyroid clonotypes above 0.001 frequency.

Amplification from RNA transcripts yielded the TCR beta CDR3 regions. The first round was an RT-PCR with HTBI primers, and the second round was a multiplex PCR. TCRdb called the multiplex PCR reads again in MiXCR, with one record for every CDR3 protein. This sample has some 25,000 distinct CDR3 sequences, with nearly 50% found just once. The sample holds many counts of this clonotype. The antigen is undetermined. V shed 3 bases, J shed 8 bases, and the junction held 0 bases outside the gene matches. Germline V gene data show CDR1 as MDHEN and CDR2 as SYDVKM. There are 11 residues in the CDR3. The specimen sequenced was peripheral blood. The TCR was taken from an adult woman with stable Graves' hyperthyroidism. The chain links TRBV28 to TRBJ1-2; 7 bases align to TRBD1. CDR3 loop: CASSLTGGYTF. CDR3 bases: TGTGCCAGCAGTTTGACAGGGGGCTACACCTTC.